This paragraph covers one TCR beta chain sequence. The sample comes from a study of blood T cell repertoires in COVID-19. Turning to the study itself: Researchers got acute and convalescent COVID-19 samples from the United States, Italy and Spain. Nucleic acid was either cDNA or gDNA, and it came from T cells, B-cell-depleted T cells, or PBMCs.

From germline, CDR1 is SNHLY and CDR2 FYNNEI. This CDR3 spans 15 amino acids. The ends lost 6 bases at V and 0 bases at J; junction bases unmatched: 5. Profiling relied on immunoSEQ multiplex PCR, and the TCRdb table lists in-frame clones only, not all of them. The sample has 300,000 to 350,000 clones, over 75% seen once; the top ten hold roughly 7.3%. The clonotype was recovered from a woman younger than 45 with COVID-19, enrolled during active disease. This chain connects TRBV2 to TRBJ2-7, with 10 nucleotides matching TRBD2. Sequencing used peripheral blood. CDR3 nucleotide sequence: TGTGCCAGCAGAACCGGGACTAGCGTCTCCTACGAGCAGTACTTC. This codes for CASRTGTSVSYEQYF.